Each of the 21 T cell receptor beta chains below was sequenced from the same sample in a study of T cell repertoires in cytomegalovirus infection. The antigens for these receptors are not known. One entry per CDR3 protein, called by TCRdb with MiXCR from the reads. The data show about half a million distinct CDR3 sequences, approximately 46% seen once. Sequencing was performed on cultured PBMCs, taken from culture after CMV antigen stimulation. The source is a human donor in good health (CMV status not recorded). Some clones in this sample may be carry-over from other donors' samples.

The genes are TRBV7-8 and TRBJ1-2; no clear D. The CDR3 has 14 residues. Per germline, CDR1 SGHVS and CDR2 FQNEAQ. V lost 1 base and J 9 bases, leaving 15 bases between the germline ends. This chain's CDR3 is CASSLGIFSRSYTF. In DNA form, the CDR3 reads TGTGCCAGCAGCTTAGGGATCTTTTCGCGGAGCTACACCTTC.

J is TRBJ1-2 and V is TRBV20-1, with a tentative D call TRBD1 (6 bases). The CDR3 consists of 15 residues. V lost 6 bases to trimming and J lost 0 bases, with 17 bases between them. Germline V gene data show CDR1 as DFQATT and CDR2 as SNEGSKA (reference sequence). The DNA for the CDR3 is TGCAGTGCCAACCCTGTACAGGGAGCTAACTATGGCTACACCTTC. Amino acid sequence: CSANPVQGANYGYTF.

V gene TRBV6-5 combines with J gene TRBJ2-5; D uncertain. The V gene's germline CDR1 is MNHEY and CDR2 SVGAGI. This CDR3 comprises 14 residues. Trimming shortened V by 1 base and J by 4 bases, and 10 bases separated the two germline ends. The CDR3 bases are TGTGCCAGCAGTTACTTGGGTTTCGCAGAGACCCAGTACTTC. This translates into CASSYLGFAETQYF.

In this sample, this clonotype turned up a few times. The chain has TRBV7-2 and TRBJ2-7, with D perhaps matching TRBD1 or TRBD2 (5 bases each). The germline V and J ends were trimmed by 0 bases and 6 bases, with 9 bases remaining between them. The germline CDR1 and CDR2 sequences are SGHTA and FQGNSA. The CDR3 is 13 amino acids. The CDR3, as DNA: TGTGCCAGCAGCTTAGCGGGGGTGGTCGAGCAGTACTTC. Protein sequence: CASSLAGVVEQYF. The full variable domain, its missing parts supplied by reference TRBV7-2 and TRBJ2-7, is GAGVSQSPSNKVTEKGKDVELRCDPISGHTALYWYRQSLGQGLEFLIYFQGNSAPDKSGLPSDRFSAERTGGSVSTLTIQRTQQEDSAVYLCASSLAGVVEQYFGPGTRLTVT.

The V and J genes are TRBV6-8 and TRBJ1-4, with TRBD1 as a possible D gene (6 bases). CDR1 MNHGY and CDR2 SAAAGT come from the germline V gene. This CDR3 has 14 amino acids. With 10 bases removed from V and 8 bases from J, the gap between germline ends came to 20 bases. As DNA, the CDR3 is TGTGCCACCCAGGGGAGCGAATACGGAGAAAAACTGTTTTTT. As protein: CATQGSEYGEKLFF.

This clonotype has a handful of counts. V and J are TRBV28 and TRBJ2-5; tentative D call: TRBD1 (5 bases). V lost 4 bases to trimming and J lost 5 bases, with 11 bases between them. There are 13 residues in the CDR3. The V gene's germline CDR1 is MDHEN and CDR2 SYDVKM. The CDR3, as DNA: TGTGCCAGCAGTTCAGGGTATTGGGAGACCCAGTACTTC. Translated: CASSSGYWETQYF.

The chain recombines TRBV19 with TRBJ1-5; 8 nucleotides align to TRBD1. Per germline, CDR1 LNHDA and CDR2 SQIVND (reference sequence). Trimming took 5 bases from V and 4 from J; bases not matched to a gene: 7. The CDR3 length is 15 residues. For the CDR3, the DNA is TGTGCCAGTAGTGGTCAGGGGGCGGCTAATCAGCCCCAGCATTTT. Translated: CASSGQGAANQPQHF.

The chain uses TRBV7-2 and TRBJ2-1, with 8 bases identical to TRBD2. Trimming removed 2 bases from V and 10 bases from J; junction bases left unmatched: 16. CDR1 is SGHTA, CDR2 FQGNSA, per germline. CDR3 size: 17 residues. The DNA of the CDR3 is TGTGCCAGCAGCTTACGGGGGGGGTTGCGGAGCTCGGAGGAGCAGTTCTTC. Translating gives CASSLRGGLRSSEEQFF.

V usage is TRBV11-2 and J usage is TRBJ1-1; 7 bases map to TRBD1. The CDR3 length is 15 residues. Germline CDR1 SGHAT, CDR2 FQNNGV. Trimming cost V 3 bases and J 2 bases; bases outside gene matches: 6. The CDR3 DNA is TGTGCCAGCAGCTTCTTAGGGGACAGCAACACTGAAGCTTTCTTT. This encodes CASSFLGDSNTEAFF.

The V gene is TRBV7-2, the J gene TRBJ1-1; D is ambiguous. V lost 7 bases and J 1 base, leaving 7 bases between the germline ends. Germline values: CDR1 SGHTA, CDR2 FQGNSA. The CDR3 spans 12 residues. The CDR3, as DNA: TGTGCCAGCATGGCAGAGAACACTGAAGCTTTCTTT. Its translation is CASMAENTEAFF.

The rearrangement uses TRBV2 and TRBJ1-5; D is ambiguous. Germline lookup yields CDR1 SNHLY and CDR2 FYNNEI. The CDR3 contains 13 residues. V was shortened by 6 bases and J by 1 base, with 7 bases between the two germline ends. The CDR3 region is CASSPQSNQPQHF. The CDR3 DNA is TGTGCCAGCAGCCCCCAGAGCAATCAGCCCCAGCATTTT.

The CDR3 sequence: CASSEAPPGDIGGELFF. The CDR3 nucleotides are TGTGCCAGCAGTGAAGCCCCACCAGGGGATATAGGCGGGGAGCTGTTTTTT. The gene calls are TRBV6-1 and TRBJ2-2; TRBD1 is a possible D gene (6 bases). The CDR3 is 17 amino acids. Germline V gene lookup returns CDR1 MNHNS and CDR2 SASEGT. Trimming pared 0 bases from V and 7 bases from J, leaving 18 bases between.

The J gene is TRBJ2-7, the V gene TRBV12-3 or TRBV12-4; D possibly corresponds to TRBD2 (5 bases). V lost 5 bases, J lost 7 bases, and 21 bases lay in between. The CDR3 consists of 15 residues. This CDR3 reads CASSKMTYTTGEQYF. The CDR3 DNA follows: TGTGCCAGCAGTAAAATGACATATACTACGGGGGAGCAGTACTTC.

The rearrangement joins TRBV19 to TRBJ2-7; TRBD2 might be the D (5 bases). V lost 5 bases and J 1 base, leaving 15 bases between the germline ends. Germline V gene sequence: CDR1 LNHDA, CDR2 SQIVND (reference sequence). The CDR3 extends over 15 amino acids. The CDR3 bases are TGTGCCAGTAGTTTGAGCCGAGGGATGTCCTACGAGCAGTACTTC. Translation gives CASSLSRGMSYEQYF.

The chain recombines TRBV20-1 with TRBJ2-7; 12 nucleotides match TRBD2. In germline, CDR1 is DFQATT, CDR2 SNEGSKA (reference sequence). CDR3 length: 14 residues. V dropped 1 base and J dropped 7; count of bases not matched to a gene: 5. This CDR3 is CSARGLAGVREQYF. DNA for the CDR3: TGCAGTGCTAGAGGACTAGCGGGAGTGAGGGAGCAGTACTTC.

The gene calls are TRBV11-2 and TRBJ1-4; 8 bases are shared with TRBD1. Germline CDR1 and CDR2: SGHAT and FQNNGV. V trimming: 5 bases; J trimming: 0 bases; junction bases outside the gene matches: 5. This CDR3 has 16 amino acids. CDR3 region: CASSPTGAATNEKLFF. In nucleotides, the CDR3 is TGTGCCAGCAGCCCGACAGGGGCCGCAACTAATGAAAAACTGTTTTTT.

This clonotype was seen only a few times. J is TRBJ2-3 and V is TRBV20-1; TRBD2 matches 15 bases. Germline CDR1 DFQATT, CDR2 SNEGSKA (reference sequence). This CDR3 is 15 amino acids long. Trimming took 3 bases from V and 8 from J; bases not matched to a gene: 6. The CDR3 sequence: CSARGTSGGFFTQYF. The DNA for the CDR3 is TGCAGTGCTAGGGGGACTAGCGGGGGGTTCTTTACGCAGTATTTT.

This clonotype was seen ten or more times. The J gene is TRBJ2-3, the V gene TRBV7-8; D remains ambiguous. This CDR3 is 14 amino acids long. The V end was cut by 2 bases, the J end by 4 bases, with 10 bases between. Germline values: CDR1 SGHVS, CDR2 FQNEAQ. CDR3 sequence reads: CASSLLARSDTQYF. CDR3 nucleotide sequence: TGTGCCAGCAGCTTACTTGCTAGATCAGATACGCAGTATTTT.

In this sample, this clonotype turned up a few times. The genes are TRBV27 and TRBJ2-7; D gene unclear. This CDR3 is 14 amino acids long. V was clipped by 3 bases and J by 4 bases, with 13 bases between them. The germline CDR1 and CDR2 sequences are MNHEY and SMNVEV (reference sequence). CDR3 residues: CASSFGRPSYEQYF. For the CDR3, the DNA is TGTGCCAGCAGTTTCGGCAGACCTTCATACGAGCAGTACTTC.

The chain links TRBV11-2 to TRBJ2-5; 8 bases match TRBD2. Trimming at V came to 5 bases and at J to 5 bases, leaving 10 bases not matched to a gene. Looked up from germline, CDR1 is SGHAT and CDR2 is FQNNGV. The CDR3 is made up of 15 amino acids. CDR3 sequence: CASSRGDSGIETQYF. CDR3 in DNA: TGTGCCAGCAGCCGTGGGGATAGCGGGATTGAGACCCAGTACTTC.

The chain employs TRBV5-4 and TRBJ2-3; D is undetermined. V was trimmed by 4 bases and J by 2 bases, leaving 11 bases between them. Germline CDR1 is SGHNT and CDR2 is YYREEE (reference sequence). The CDR3 totals 14 residues. CDR3 protein: CASSAIVYTDTQYF. As DNA, the CDR3 is TGTGCCAGCAGCGCCATAGTATACACAGATACGCAGTATTTT.